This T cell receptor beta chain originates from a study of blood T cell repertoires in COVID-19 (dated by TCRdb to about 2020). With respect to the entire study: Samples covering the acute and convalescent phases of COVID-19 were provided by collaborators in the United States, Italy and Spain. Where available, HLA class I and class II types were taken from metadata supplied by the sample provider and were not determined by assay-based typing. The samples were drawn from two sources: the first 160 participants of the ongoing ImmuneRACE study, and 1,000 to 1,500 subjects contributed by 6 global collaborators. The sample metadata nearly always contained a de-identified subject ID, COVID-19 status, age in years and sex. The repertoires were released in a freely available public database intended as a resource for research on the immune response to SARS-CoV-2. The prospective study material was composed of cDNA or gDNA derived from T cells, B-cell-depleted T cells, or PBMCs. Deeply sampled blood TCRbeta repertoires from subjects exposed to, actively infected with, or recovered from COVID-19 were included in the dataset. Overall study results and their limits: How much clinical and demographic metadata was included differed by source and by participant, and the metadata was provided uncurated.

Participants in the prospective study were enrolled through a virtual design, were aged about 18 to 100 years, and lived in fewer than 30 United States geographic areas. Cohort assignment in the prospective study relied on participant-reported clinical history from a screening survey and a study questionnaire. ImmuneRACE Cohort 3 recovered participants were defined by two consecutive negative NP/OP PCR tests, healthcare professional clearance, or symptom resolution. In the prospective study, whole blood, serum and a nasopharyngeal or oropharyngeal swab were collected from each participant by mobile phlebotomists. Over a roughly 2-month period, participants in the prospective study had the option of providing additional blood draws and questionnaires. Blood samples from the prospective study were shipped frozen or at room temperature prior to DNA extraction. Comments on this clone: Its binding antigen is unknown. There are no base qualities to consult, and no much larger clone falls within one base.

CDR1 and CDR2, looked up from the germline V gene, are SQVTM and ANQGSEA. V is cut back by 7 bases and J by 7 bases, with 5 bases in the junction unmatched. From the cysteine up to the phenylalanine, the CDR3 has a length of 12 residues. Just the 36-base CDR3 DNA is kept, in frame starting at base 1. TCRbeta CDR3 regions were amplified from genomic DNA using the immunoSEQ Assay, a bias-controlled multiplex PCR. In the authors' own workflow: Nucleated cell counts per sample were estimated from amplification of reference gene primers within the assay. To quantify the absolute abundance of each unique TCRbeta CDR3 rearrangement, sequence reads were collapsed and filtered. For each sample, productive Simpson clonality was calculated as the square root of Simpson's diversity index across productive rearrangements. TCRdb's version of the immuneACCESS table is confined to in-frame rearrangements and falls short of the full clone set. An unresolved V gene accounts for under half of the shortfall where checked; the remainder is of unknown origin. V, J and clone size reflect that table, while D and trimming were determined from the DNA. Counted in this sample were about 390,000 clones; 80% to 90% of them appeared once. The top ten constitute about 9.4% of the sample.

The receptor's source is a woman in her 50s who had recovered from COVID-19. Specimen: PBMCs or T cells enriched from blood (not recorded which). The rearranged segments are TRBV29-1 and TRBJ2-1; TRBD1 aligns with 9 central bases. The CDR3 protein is CSGGQGRNEQFF. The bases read TGCAGCGGGGGACAGGGTAGGAATGAGCAGTTCTTC.